Detailed here is one TCR beta chain. Its target is not known. The record originates from a study of long-term antiretroviral therapy in people with HIV. Whole-study context: About a decade before 2015, the earliest samples were taken when ART was typically delayed.

Researchers ran immunoSEQ v3.0 at survey level. Repertoires were generated with immunoSEQ multiplex PCR, while TCRdb's copy carries only in-frame clones and drops some. The table shows around 15,000 clones, with around 94% occurring only once. Study-wide findings and caveats: Post-treatment diversity went higher with ART but stayed below transplant donor controls. Repertoires with HIV possessed tighter CDR3 length spans than those of controls.

The CDR3 extends over 14 amino acids. The V gene's germline CDR1 is SGHNT and CDR2 YYREEE (reference sequence). Trimming cost V 0 bases and J 3 bases, with 8 bases left between them. The sequences come from unsorted PBMCs, collected 6 to 6.5 years after starting antiretroviral therapy. The source of this sequence is a woman in her forties or fifties with HIV. V and J are TRBV5-4 and TRBJ2-3, with D perhaps TRBD2 (5 bases). The CDR3 sequence: CASSLGLATDTQYF. In nucleotides, the CDR3 is TGTGCCAGCAGCTTGGGGCTAGCAACAGATACGCAGTATTTT.